Below are 31 T cell receptor beta chains sequenced from a single sample in a study of T cells after yellow fever vaccination. MiXCR, run by TCRdb on the 5' RACE reads, gives a single entry per CDR3 protein. The sample lists hundreds of thousands of distinct CDR3 sequences, 12% occurring once. The sequenced sample was PBMCs, obtained on the day of the yellow fever booster vaccination. The source of these receptors is a man aged 25 to 40 who received the YFV17D yellow fever vaccine.

The chain employs TRBV7-2 and TRBJ1-5; D gene uncertain. This CDR3 has 15 residues. Trimming took 1 base from V and 1 from J, leaving 8 bases between them. CDR1 is SGHTA, CDR2 FQGNSA, per germline. CDR3 in DNA: TGTGCCAGCAGCTTAGGGCAGAGCAGCAATCAGCCCCAGCATTTT. It is translated as CASSLGQSSNQPQHF.

The chain carries TRBV20-1 and TRBJ2-3; D unclear. Germline CDR1 DFQATT, CDR2 SNEGSKA (reference sequence). Between the trimmed V and J ends, which lost 5 bases and 2 bases, there was a span of 11 bases. The CDR3 is 13 residues long. CDR3 amino acids: CSAGRTLTDTQYF. CDR3 in DNA: TGCAGTGCTGGACGGACCCTCACAGATACGCAGTATTTT.

This clonotype was counted a few times. The chain links TRBV5-6 to TRBJ2-5, with TRBD1 identical over 7 bases. CDR1 and CDR2 (germline): SGHDT, YYEEEE. Trimming removed 1 base from V and 2 bases from J; junction bases left unmatched: 8. The CDR3 spans 16 residues. The chain's CDR3 is CASSLLGQRLQETQYF. The CDR3 bases are TGTGCCAGCAGCTTGTTGGGACAGAGATTACAAGAGACCCAGTACTTC.

This clonotype was seen a few times. The V gene is TRBV27, the J gene TRBJ2-1; 7 bases are a match to TRBD2. This CDR3 has 12 amino acids. Germline lookup yields CDR1 MNHEY and CDR2 SMNVEV (reference sequence). V was clipped by 11 bases and J by 8 bases; unmatched bases: 9. The CDR3: CASVGLGYEQFF. DNA of the CDR3: TGTGCCTCCGTCGGACTAGGGTATGAGCAGTTCTTC.

This clonotype was counted only a few times. The chain is built from TRBV11-2 and TRBJ2-3, with D perhaps TRBD2 (5 bases). CDR1 SGHAT and CDR2 FQNNGV come from the germline V gene. This CDR3 comprises 18 residues. Trimming left V 5 bases short and J 2 bases short, with 23 bases between. CDR3 in amino acids: CASSIPPGRENSTDTQYF. CDR3 DNA: TGTGCCAGCAGCATCCCTCCCGGACGGGAAAACTCCACAGATACGCAGTATTTT.

This clonotype appeared a few times. J is TRBJ2-1 and V is TRBV20-1; perhaps D is TRBD1 or TRBD2 (5 bases each). Germline V CDR1 and CDR2: DFQATT, SNEGSKA (reference sequence). The CDR3 contains 16 residues. With 3 bases removed from V and 6 bases from J, the gap between germline ends came to 21 bases. The CDR3 DNA reads TGCAGTGCTAGCCCCAGGGTGAGGGGTCGGAGCAATGAGCAGTTCTTC. The encoded protein is CSASPRVRGRSNEQFF.

This clonotype was counted only a few times. The chain carries TRBV10-1 and TRBJ2-7; perhaps TRBD1 as D (6 bases). V lost 3 bases and J lost 7, with 16 bases in between. There are 14 residues in the CDR3. CDR1 and CDR2 (germline): WNHNN, SYGVQD (reference sequence). The CDR3 here is CASSDDLQGIEQYF. CDR3 DNA sequence: TGCGCCAGCAGTGACGATCTACAGGGCATAGAGCAGTACTTC.

This chain uses TRBV19 with TRBJ2-7, with 9 positions matching TRBD2. This CDR3 comprises 16 residues. J lost 1 base, V lost 3 bases, and 7 bases had no gene match. The germline V gene encodes CDR1 LNHDA and CDR2 SQIVND (reference sequence). CDR3 bases: TGTGCCAGTAGTATCGGTACTAGCGGGTATTCCTACGAGCAGTACTTC. It codes for CASSIGTSGYSYEQYF.

This clonotype has more than one count but fewer than ten. Here the CDR3 reads CASSFAVLADNEQFF. The CDR3 nucleotides read TGTGCCAGCAGCTTCGCGGTTCTTGCGGACAATGAGCAGTTCTTC. This chain links TRBV7-9 with TRBJ2-1; no definite D call. CDR1 is SEHNR, CDR2 FQNEAQ, per germline (reference sequence). This CDR3 contains 15 residues. V shed 3 bases and J shed 5 bases, with 14 bases lying between them.

This chain links TRBV12-3 or TRBV12-4 with TRBJ2-1; TRBD2 aligns across 10 bases. The CDR3 is 17 amino acids. V gave up 7 bases and J gave up 9 bases; unmatched junction bases: 18. CDR3 protein: CASNHGTSDGRGGEQFF. The CDR3 DNA reads as TGTGCCAGCAACCACGGGACTAGCGACGGCCGGGGCGGTGAGCAGTTCTTC.

The V and J genes are TRBV5-4 and TRBJ1-1; D unclear. The ends were cut back, 0 bases at V and 2 bases at J, with 8 bases in the middle. The CDR3 loop spans 14 amino acids. Per germline, CDR1 SGHNT and CDR2 YYREEE (reference sequence). The CDR3 nucleotides are TGTGCCAGCAGCTTGGTCAGTACAAACACTGAAGCTTTCTTT. Translating gives CASSLVSTNTEAFF.

This clonotype was counted at least ten times. The CDR3 DNA sequence: TGTGCCAGCAGTTTCCTCGACAGTCCCTACTACGAGCAGTACTTC. Its protein product is CASSFLDSPYYEQYF. This chain uses TRBV27 with TRBJ2-7; possibly TRBD1 for D (5 bases). Trimming cost V 3 bases and J 3 bases, with 15 bases left between them. The germline CDR1 and CDR2 sequences are MNHEY and SMNVEV (reference sequence). The CDR3 covers 15 residues.

This clonotype came up many times. The chain carries TRBV4-3 and TRBJ2-3; D may be TRBD2 (7 bases). CDR1 and CDR2 (germline): LGHNA, YSLEER. V lost 2 bases to trimming and J lost 7 bases, with 19 bases between them. The CDR3 consists of 16 residues. CDR3 in amino acids: CASSQLWGGNENTQYF. The CDR3 DNA reads as TGCGCCAGCAGCCAACTGTGGGGGGGCAATGAAAATACGCAGTATTTT.

The CDR3 DNA is TGTGCCACCAGCAGAGATTATGGGACAGGGTCTTTCTACGAGCAGTACTTC. Protein: CATSRDYGTGSFYEQYF. The chain joins TRBV15 to TRBJ2-7; 9 nucleotides agree with TRBD1. The CDR3 runs to 17 residues. The V segment lost 0 bases and the J segment 3 bases; nucleotides outside the gene matches: 9. CDR1 and CDR2 (germline): LNHNV, YYDKDF (reference sequence).

V is TRBV29-1 and J is TRBJ2-5, with 8 nucleotides matching TRBD1. The CDR3 is 13 residues long. Germline CDR1 is SQVTM and CDR2 is ANQGSEA. Losses at the gene ends were 6 bases for V and 5 bases for J; bases not matched to a gene: 8. The CDR3 DNA reads as TGCAGCGTGGCCGGGACAGGCAGGGAGACCCAGTACTTC. This translates into CSVAGTGRETQYF.

This clonotype was detected only a few times. The chain is built from TRBV6-5 and TRBJ2-1; D might be TRBD1 (6 bases). The CDR3 is 16 residues long. V lost 4 bases and J 0 bases, leaving 13 bases between the germline ends. Germline loops: CDR1 MNHEY, CDR2 SVGAGI. CDR3 bases: TGTGCCAGCAGTTCCTACAGGGATTTCTCCTACAATGAGCAGTTCTTC. Translated, it gives CASSSYRDFSYNEQFF.

This clonotype was counted a few times. The chain employs TRBV5-1 and TRBJ1-6, with 7 bases that match TRBD1. V lost 5 bases and J lost 8; bases outside the gene matches: 13. Germline loops: CDR1 SGHRS, CDR2 YFSETQ. The CDR3 contains 16 residues. The CDR3: CASRSARDSGHSPLHF. The CDR3 DNA reads as TGCGCCAGCAGATCCGCCCGGGACAGTGGTCATTCACCCCTCCACTTT. The full variable domain, with the rest looked up from reference TRBV5-1 and TRBJ1-6, is KAGVTQTPRYLIKTRGQQVTLSCSPISGHRSVSWYQQTPGQGLQFLFEYFSETQRNKGNFPGRFSGRQFSNSRSEMNVSTLELGDSALYLCASRSARDSGHSPLHFGNGTRLTVT.

The chain carries TRBV20-1 and TRBJ1-1, with D possibly matching TRBD1 (5 bases). CDR3 length equals 12 residues. The germline V and J ends were trimmed by 5 bases and 9 bases, with 16 bases remaining between them. Germline V gene sequence: CDR1 DFQATT, CDR2 SNEGSKA (reference sequence). The CDR3 reads CSAGYQGGQAFF. The CDR3 nucleotides read TGCAGTGCTGGTTACCAGGGAGGGCAAGCTTTCTTT.

In this sample, this clonotype turned up many times. The chain is built from TRBV20-1 and TRBJ2-1; the match to TRBD2 covers 11 bases. The CDR3 is 16 amino acids. The germline gives CDR1 DFQATT, CDR2 SNEGSKA (reference sequence). V was pared by 0 bases and J by 2 bases, with 3 bases of the junction left unmatched. The CDR3 DNA sequence: TGCAGTGCTAGAGACCCACTAGCGGGAGCCTACAATGAGCAGTTCTTC. Its protein is CSARDPLAGAYNEQFF.

The gene calls are TRBV2 and TRBJ2-6; D unclear. V lost 7 bases and J lost 3, with 10 bases in between. The CDR3 is 14 residues long. CDR1 SNHLY and CDR2 FYNNEI come from the germline V gene. The CDR3 region has the DNA TGTGCCAGCATTCCCAAAAATGGGGCCAACGTCCTGACTTTC. This translates into CASIPKNGANVLTF.

This rearrangement joins TRBV19 to TRBJ2-5, with 11 bases aligning to TRBD2. CDR3 size: 15 residues. The germline gives CDR1 LNHDA, CDR2 SQIVND (reference sequence). Germline trimming cut 6 bases from V and 1 base from J; bases unmatched to any gene: 4. CDR3 sequence reads: CASRTTSGTQETQYF. The CDR3 coding sequence is TGTGCCAGTAGAACGACTAGCGGGACCCAAGAGACCCAGTACTTC.

This clonotype occurred a few times. In DNA form, the CDR3 reads TGTGCCAGTTCCGGGACTAGCGGGAGGAGCTCCTACAATGAGCAGTTCTTC. Translated: CASSGTSGRSSYNEQFF. V gene TRBV19 combines with J gene TRBJ2-1; 15 positions agree with TRBD2. This CDR3 is 17 amino acids long. J gave up 0 bases and V 8 bases, and 5 bases lay outside the gene matches. Germline V gene lookup returns CDR1 LNHDA and CDR2 SQIVND (reference sequence).

CDR3 amino acids: CSARKGQFYEQYF. The CDR3 coding sequence is TGCAGTGCTAGAAAGGGACAGTTCTACGAGCAGTACTTC. V gene TRBV20-1 combines with J gene TRBJ2-7; 7 bases agree with TRBD1. Germline V gives CDR1 DFQATT, CDR2 SNEGSKA (reference sequence). CDR3 length equals 13 residues. The V gene end was trimmed by 2 bases and the J gene end by 3 bases; junction bases not matched to a gene: 4.

The chain recombines TRBV19 with TRBJ1-6, with a possible D match to TRBD1 (5 bases). Trimming took 7 bases from V and 8 from J, leaving 18 bases between them. The CDR3 is 15 amino acids. CDR1 is LNHDA, CDR2 SQIVND, per germline (reference sequence). The CDR3 here is CASIPTSGSYSPLHF. The CDR3 DNA reads TGTGCCAGTATACCTACGTCAGGGAGTTATTCACCCCTCCACTTT.

The chain uses TRBV7-9 and TRBJ2-7; D may be TRBD1 (5 bases). Germline loops: CDR1 SEHNR, CDR2 FQNEAQ (reference sequence). V was shortened by 1 base and J by 3 bases, with 10 bases between the two germline ends. The CDR3 loop spans 14 amino acids. CDR3 sequence reads: CASSLGGTYYEQYF. The CDR3 DNA sequence: TGTGCCAGCAGCTTAGGGGGCACATACTACGAGCAGTACTTC.

There are a few counts of this clonotype. J is TRBJ2-3 and V is TRBV15; 14 bases are a match to TRBD2. V dropped 0 bases and J dropped 4; count of bases not matched to a gene: 3. CDR3 length: 17 amino acids. Germline-derived CDR1 and CDR2 are LNHNV and YYDKDF (reference sequence). The CDR3 nucleotides are TGTGCCACCAGCAGAGAGGGACTAGCGGGAGCCGCAGATACGCAGTATTTT. Residues: CATSREGLAGAADTQYF.

V usage is TRBV20-1 and J usage is TRBJ2-7, with a possible D match to TRBD2 (6 bases). Germline V CDR1 and CDR2: DFQATT, SNEGSKA (reference sequence). The length of the CDR3 is 11 residues. The germline V and J ends were trimmed by 6 bases and 6 bases, with 12 bases remaining between them. DNA of the CDR3: TGCAGTGCAAGACTAGTCCGCGAGCAGTACTTC. Protein sequence: CSARLVREQYF.

V is TRBV7-9 and J is TRBJ1-6; D perhaps matches TRBD1 (5 bases). The CDR3 totals 14 residues. Trimming cost V 3 bases and J 7 bases, with 10 bases left between them. Germline V gives CDR1 SEHNR, CDR2 FQNEAQ (reference sequence). The CDR3 protein is CASSFKQENSPLHF. The CDR3 DNA is TGTGCCAGCAGCTTTAAACAGGAGAATTCACCCCTCCACTTT.

The chain carries TRBV11-2 and TRBJ2-3; TRBD2 matches 8 bases. Germline V lookup: CDR1 SGHAT, CDR2 FQNNGV. Losses at the gene ends were 3 bases for V and 4 bases for J; bases not matched to a gene: 9. This CDR3 has 16 residues. CDR3 bases: TGTGCCAGCAGCTTTCCAGCTAGCGGGTACGCAGATACGCAGTATTTT. As protein: CASSFPASGYADTQYF.

This CDR3 is CASSTTPGGNYGYTF. As DNA, the CDR3 is TGTGCCAGCAGCACAACCCCCGGGGGCAACTATGGCTACACCTTC. This sequence joins TRBV12-3 or TRBV12-4 and TRBJ1-2, with D tentatively TRBD1 (6 bases). The CDR3 covers 15 residues. Trimming shortened V by 6 bases and J by 2 bases, and 16 bases separated the two germline ends.

The chain joins TRBV6-1 to TRBJ2-3, with 9 bases fitting TRBD2. The length of the CDR3 is 18 residues. Germline loops: CDR1 MNHNS, CDR2 SASEGT. The junction had 14 bases not matched to a gene; V was cut back by 5 bases and J by 2 bases. The CDR3 bases are TGTGCCAGCAGTTATAGCGCTAGCGGGGCATATTACACAGATACGCAGTATTTT. It yields the protein CASSYSASGAYYTDTQYF.